These 31 T cell receptor beta chains were sequenced from one sample in a study of post-analysis software for immune sequencing data. Study-wide points: Among about 5 TRBV segments more frequent in patients than controls were TRBV5-6, TRBV5-1 and TRBV20-1.

Presence of unique molecular identifiers characterized the TCR beta cDNA libraries. TCRdb re-called the PCR reads through MiXCR, storing one row per CDR3 protein. The table lists 800,000 to 950,000 distinct CDR3 sequences, under 70% of them singletons. These receptors' targets are unknown. The sample consisted of blood. The receptors derive from a girl aged 10-17 years with multiple sclerosis.

This clonotype was recorded a few times. The V gene is TRBV29-1, the J gene TRBJ1-2; the match to TRBD1 covers 7 bases. Per the germline V gene, CDR1 is SQVTM and CDR2 is ANQGSEA. The CDR3 length is 12 residues. The J segment lost 6 bases and the V segment lost 2 bases, leaving 3 bases of the junction unmatched. CDR3 DNA sequence: TGCAGCGTTGAACAAGGGGGCCATGGCTACACCTTC. Its protein product is CSVEQGGHGYTF. Supplemented by reference TRBV29-1 and TRBJ1-2, the full variable domain reads SAVISQKPSRDICQRGTSLTIQCQVDSQVTMMFWYRQQPGQSLTLIATANQGSEATYESGFVIDKFPISRPNLTFSTLTVSNMSPEDSSIYLCSVEQGGHGYTFGSGTRLTVV.

V gene TRBV18 combines with J gene TRBJ2-5, with TRBD2 identical over 11 bases. Per the germline V gene, CDR1 is KGHSH and CDR2 is LQKENI. The CDR3 is 16 residues long. V lost 5 bases, J lost 7 bases, and 12 bases stayed unmatched. For the CDR3, the DNA is TGTGCCAGCTCATCCACTAGCGGGAGCTTCCTTGTGACCCAGTACTTC. As protein: CASSSTSGSFLVTQYF.

The chain links TRBV10-1 to TRBJ1-1; D may be TRBD1 (5 bases). The germline V gene encodes CDR1 WNHNN and CDR2 SYGVQD (reference sequence). V was clipped by 5 bases and J by 4 bases, with 14 bases between them. The CDR3 length is 14 residues. The CDR3 protein is CASSLGLSGTEAFF. In nucleotides, the CDR3 is TGCGCCAGCAGTTTGGGACTCTCCGGCACTGAAGCTTTCTTT.

This chain joins TRBV29-1 and TRBJ1-2; 10 bases agree with TRBD1. CDR1 is SQVTM and CDR2 is ANQGSEA in the germline V gene. J gave up 4 bases and V 7 bases, and 9 bases lay outside the gene matches. The CDR3 contains 14 residues. The CDR3, as DNA: TGCAGCGATCGACCGGGACAGGGGACCTATGGCTACACCTTC. This translates into CSDRPGQGTYGYTF.

The chain employs TRBV12-3 or TRBV12-4 and TRBJ2-4; 9 bases align to TRBD1. The J call may not be correct, given that the DNA end is closer to TRBJ2-7. The CDR3 extends over 14 amino acids. The CDR3 sequence is CASLLTGGGYEQYF. CDR3 sequence (DNA): TGTGCCAGCCTCTTAACAGGGGGCGGCTACGAGCAGTACTTC.

V usage is TRBV5-1 and J usage is TRBJ2-1; TRBD2 aligns across 10 bases. Trimming took 2 bases from V and 4 from J; bases not matched to a gene: 3. There are 15 residues in the CDR3. The germline CDR1 and CDR2 sequences are SGHRS and YFSETQ. The CDR3 DNA follows: TGCGCCAGCAGCTTTACTAGCGGGAAGTACAATGAGCAGTTCTTC. Its translation is CASSFTSGKYNEQFF.

The table lists this clonotype with a few counts. This rearrangement joins TRBV12-3 or TRBV12-4 to TRBJ2-7; no clear D. V was shortened by 3 bases and J by 3 bases, with 9 bases between the two germline ends. The CDR3 sequence is 13 residues long. The chain's CDR3 is CASSLEADYEQYF. CDR3 DNA sequence: TGTGCCAGCAGTTTGGAAGCAGACTACGAGCAGTACTTC.

Worth noting for this clonotype: Compared with germline, one end of the junction differs, possibly owing to a read error. The chain joins TRBV6-6 to TRBJ1-6; 9 bases line up with TRBD1. Germline CDR1 is MNHNY and CDR2 is SVGAGI (reference sequence). The CDR3 spans 16 residues. The CDR3 DNA reads as TGTGCCAGCAGTTGCCCCCAGGGACAGGGTAATTCGCCCCTCCACTTT. Protein sequence: CASSCPQGQGNSPLHF.

The rearrangement links TRBV2 to TRBJ2-3; either TRBD1 or TRBD2 may fit D (5 bases each). The length of the CDR3 is 15 residues. Germline V gene lookup returns CDR1 SNHLY and CDR2 FYNNEI. V was clipped by 7 bases and J by 0 bases, with 14 bases between them. CDR3 sequence (DNA): TGTGCCAGCACGGTCTTAGGGACGAGCACAGATACGCAGTATTTT. Translating it yields CASTVLGTSTDTQYF.

The chain recombines TRBV6-5 with TRBJ1-2, with unresolved D. The CDR3 extends over 16 amino acids. Trimming left V 5 bases short and J 0 bases short, with 16 bases between. Germline V gives CDR1 MNHEY, CDR2 SVGAGI. The CDR3 is CASSPWRADSNYGYTF. CDR3 bases: TGTGCCAGCAGTCCCTGGCGGGCGGACTCTAACTATGGCTACACCTTC.

As to this clonotype: An end of the junction differs from the germline gene, which may be a read error. This sequence joins TRBV11-2 and TRBJ2-3, with 9 bases identical to TRBD2. The germline gives CDR1 SGHAT, CDR2 FQNNGV. This CDR3 spans 18 amino acids. The CDR3: CASSLNAGSGTSTDAQYF. In DNA form, the CDR3 reads TGTGCCAGCAGCTTAAATGCGGGTAGCGGGACTAGCACAGATGCGCAGTATTTT.

The CDR3 region has the DNA TGTGCCAGCAGCCAAAGCCAGGGGAACAATGAGCAGTTCTTC. This encodes CASSQSQGNNEQFF. The chain employs TRBV11-2 and TRBJ2-1; tentatively, D is TRBD1 (6 bases). The CDR3 length is 14 residues. The germline V gene encodes CDR1 SGHAT and CDR2 FQNNGV. The V end lost 5 bases, the J end lost 5 bases, and 13 bases lay between the germline ends.

The rearrangement uses TRBV6-5 and TRBJ2-3; 10 nucleotides match TRBD2. CDR1 and CDR2 from the germline V gene are MNHEY and SVGAGI. This CDR3 is 18 amino acids long. V trimming: 0 bases; J trimming: 2 bases; junction bases outside the gene matches: 8. The CDR3 sequence is CASSYSVPSGGPTDTQYF. The CDR3 nucleotides are TGTGCCAGCAGTTACTCGGTTCCTAGCGGGGGACCCACAGATACGCAGTATTTT.

This chain joins TRBV12-5 and TRBJ2-7, with no clear D. This CDR3 spans 14 amino acids. Trimming took 2 bases from V and 3 from J, leaving 11 bases between them. CDR1 is LGHNT, CDR2 FRNRAP, per germline. The CDR3 DNA reads as TGTGCTAGTGGTTTGTGGTTAGGGAACTACGAGCAGTACTTC. It translates to CASGLWLGNYEQYF. Together with reference TRBV12-5 and TRBJ2-7, the CDR3 gives the full variable domain: DARVTQTPRHKVTEMGQEVTMRCQPILGHNTVFWYRQTMMQGLELLAYFRNRAPLDDSGMPKDRFSAEMPDATLATLKIQPSEPRDSAVYFCASGLWLGNYEQYFGPGTRLTVT.

This clonotype was detected once. The V gene is TRBV6-1, the J gene TRBJ1-2; possibly TRBD1 for D (5 bases). Between the trimmed V and J ends, which lost 5 bases and 4 bases, there was a span of 17 bases. This CDR3 contains 15 residues. From germline, CDR1 is MNHNS and CDR2 SASEGT. The CDR3 protein is CASSIRGFPIYGYTF. The CDR3 region has the DNA TGTGCCAGCAGTATACGGGGGTTTCCCATCTATGGCTACACCTTC.

The chain links TRBV7-9 to TRBJ2-7, with 10 bases fitting TRBD2. The CDR3 is made up of 14 amino acids. The trim removed 2 bases at V and 2 bases at J, leaving 0 bases unmatched. From germline, CDR1 is SEHNR and CDR2 FQNEAQ (reference sequence). The CDR3 nucleotides are TGTGCCAGCAGCTTACTAGCGGGAGCCTACGAGCAGTACTTC. Translation: CASSLLAGAYEQYF.

Only one count was recorded for this clonotype. V is TRBV5-1 and J is TRBJ1-1; D ambiguous. The CDR3 has 14 amino acids. Germline CDR1 and CDR2: SGHRS and YFSETQ. Trimming took 3 bases from V and 6 from J, leaving 15 bases between them. The CDR3 sequence: CASSSEAKGAEAFF. The DNA of the CDR3 is TGCGCCAGCAGCTCCGAAGCCAAGGGCGCTGAAGCTTTCTTT. The full variable domain, in which reference TRBV5-1 and TRBJ1-1 provide the parts outside the CDR3, is KAGVTQTPRYLIKTRGQQVTLSCSPISGHRSVSWYQQTPGQGLQFLFEYFSETQRNKGNFPGRFSGRQFSNSRSEMNVSTLELGDSALYLCASSSEAKGAEAFFGQGTRLTVV.

In its sample, this clonotype was seen a few times. This chain uses TRBV20-1 with TRBJ2-4; TRBD2 matches at 11 bases. The J call is in doubt because the DNA end fits TRBJ2-7 better. Germline values: CDR1 DFQATT, CDR2 SNEGSKA (reference sequence). The CDR3 sequence is 14 residues long. CDR3 protein: CSAVRGTSGYEQYF. CDR3 in DNA: TGCAGTGCGGTACGGGGGACTAGCGGCTACGAGCAGTACTTC.

This clonotype occurred a few times. The chain employs TRBV10-3 and TRBJ1-5; D perhaps matches TRBD1 (5 bases). This CDR3 region has 18 residues. Per the germline V gene, CDR1 is ENHRY and CDR2 is SYGVKD. V lost 0 bases to trimming and J lost 0 bases, with 15 bases between them. The CDR3: CAISESMLRGDSNQPQHF. The CDR3 coding sequence is TGTGCCATCAGTGAGTCGATGTTACGGGGGGATAGCAATCAGCCCCAGCATTTT.

A few counts support this clonotype. The DNA of the CDR3 is TGTGCCAGCAGCACCTCCGGGGGGACTAATGAAAAACTGTTTTTT. As protein: CASSTSGGTNEKLFF. The chain links TRBV7-8 to TRBJ1-4; a possible D gene is TRBD1 (5 bases). The length of the CDR3 is 15 residues. Trimming left V 5 bases short and J 2 bases short, with 12 bases between. The germline CDR1 and CDR2 sequences are SGHVS and FQNEAQ.

V usage is TRBV29-1 and J usage is TRBJ2-1; 8 bases align to TRBD2. The CDR3 has 15 amino acids. Germline-derived CDR1 and CDR2 are SQVTM and ANQGSEA. The V gene end was trimmed by 0 bases and the J gene end by 9 bases; junction bases not matched to a gene: 10. The CDR3 protein is CSVEDLRLARGEQFF. The CDR3 nucleotides are TGCAGCGTTGAAGATCTTCGACTAGCGCGGGGTGAGCAGTTCTTC.

This clonotype has at least ten counts. An end of the junction does not agree with germline; a read error may underlie this. The DNA for the CDR3 is TGTGCCAGCAGCTTAGGGGTGGAGACCCAGTACTTC. This gives the protein CASSLGVETQYF. This sequence joins TRBV5-1 and TRBJ2-5, with TRBD1 as a possible D gene (5 bases). The germline V gene has CDR1 SGHRS and CDR2 YFSETQ. There are 12 residues in the CDR3.

The gene calls are TRBV5-1 and TRBJ2-5; possible D gene TRBD2, 5 bases. The CDR3 extends over 13 amino acids. Looked up from germline, CDR1 is SGHRS and CDR2 is YFSETQ. V dropped 1 base and J dropped 11 bases, with 15 bases sitting between them. CDR3 in amino acids: CASSLRSFWEQYF. For the CDR3, the DNA is TGCGCCAGCAGCTTGAGGTCTTTTTGGGAGCAGTACTTC.

The chain links TRBV7-7 to TRBJ2-3; 7 bases match TRBD1. Germline V gene data show CDR1 as SSHAT and CDR2 as FNYEAQ (reference sequence). The CDR3 is made up of 15 amino acids. Trimming took 5 bases from V and 1 from J; bases not matched to a gene: 6. The DNA for the CDR3 is TGTGCCAGCAGCACTACAGGGGCGGGCACAGATACGCAGTATTTT. Residues: CASSTTGAGTDTQYF.

J is TRBJ2-1 and V is TRBV2; TRBD2 matches 9 bases. Germline V lookup: CDR1 SNHLY, CDR2 FYNNEI. The junction had 4 bases not matched to a gene; V was cut back by 4 bases and J by 0 bases. The CDR3 is 16 amino acids. CDR3 amino acids: CASSARLAASYNEQFF. CDR3 DNA sequence: TGTGCCAGCAGTGCAAGACTAGCGGCCTCCTACAATGAGCAGTTCTTC.

This clonotype was counted only a few times. The CDR3 DNA reads TGTGCCAGCAAAGTAGCGGGAGGGGCAGATACGCAGTATTTT. Translated: CASKVAGGADTQYF. The chain links TRBV7-9 to TRBJ2-3; the match to TRBD2 covers 11 bases. V lost 7 bases, J lost 4 bases, and 4 bases stayed unmatched. Looked up from germline, CDR1 is SEHNR and CDR2 is FQNEAQ (reference sequence). The CDR3 runs to 14 residues.

This chain links TRBV10-1 with TRBJ2-5; tentative D call: TRBD1 (5 bases). Germline loops: CDR1 WNHNN, CDR2 SYGVQD (reference sequence). The CDR3 totals 14 residues. Between the trimmed V and J ends, which lost 0 bases and 1 base, there was a span of 6 bases. The CDR3, as DNA: TGCGCCAGCAGTGAGTCGGGGCCCCAAGAGACCCAGTACTTC. This sequence encodes CASSESGPQETQYF.

The J gene is TRBJ2-1, the V gene TRBV7-6; TRBD2 matches 7 bases. V was clipped by 1 base and J by 9 bases; unmatched bases: 12. Germline V lookup: CDR1 SGHVS, CDR2 FNYEAQ. The CDR3 loop spans 16 amino acids. The CDR3 spells CASSLGGGLAGSEQFF. Written as DNA, the CDR3 is TGTGCCAGCAGCTTAGGGGGGGGACTCGCGGGCTCTGAGCAGTTCTTC.

This clonotype has just a few counts. The gene calls are TRBV29-1 and TRBJ2-5; TRBD1 agrees at 11 bases. The J segment lost 6 bases and the V segment lost 3 bases, leaving 3 bases of the junction unmatched. Germline V gene lookup returns CDR1 SQVTM and CDR2 ANQGSEA. The CDR3 length is 13 residues. The CDR3 is CSVEGQGGKTQYF. For the CDR3, the DNA is TGCAGCGTTGAGGGACAGGGGGGGAAGACCCAGTACTTC.

As concerns this clonotype: The junction differs from germline at one of its ends, possibly a read error. This chain joins TRBV3-1 and TRBJ2-1; no definite D call. This CDR3 contains 13 residues. The germline V gene has CDR1 LGHDT and CDR2 YNNKEL (reference sequence). The CDR3, as DNA: TGCGCCAGCAGCCACGGCCGCTACAATGAGCAGTTCTTC. It is translated as CASSHGRYNEQFF.

This clonotype has just a few counts. V gene TRBV20-1 combines with J gene TRBJ1-2; D unclear. The CDR3 is made up of 14 amino acids. V lost 0 bases to trimming and J lost 3 bases, with 11 bases between them. Germline V gives CDR1 DFQATT, CDR2 SNEGSKA (reference sequence). CDR3 in amino acids: CSARDRRSDYGYTF. In DNA form, the CDR3 reads TGCAGTGCTAGAGATCGAAGGAGTGACTATGGCTACACCTTC.